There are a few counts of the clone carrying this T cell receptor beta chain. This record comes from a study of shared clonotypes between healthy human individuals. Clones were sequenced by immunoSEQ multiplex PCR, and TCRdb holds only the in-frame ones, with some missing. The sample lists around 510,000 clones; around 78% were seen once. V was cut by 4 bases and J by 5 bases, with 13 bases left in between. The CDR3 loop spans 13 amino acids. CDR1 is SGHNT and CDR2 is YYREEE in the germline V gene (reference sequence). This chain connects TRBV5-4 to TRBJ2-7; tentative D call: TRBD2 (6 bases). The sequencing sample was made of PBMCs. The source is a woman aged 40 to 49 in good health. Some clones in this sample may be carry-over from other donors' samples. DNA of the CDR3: TGTGCCAGCAGCGGGGCAGGGAGGCACGAGCAGTACTTC. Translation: CASSGAGRHEQYF.